The present T cell receptor beta chain was sequenced within a study of CD8+ T cells in alopecia areata. Overall study: It was oral tofacitinib, at 5 to 10 mg twice daily, that treated patients received. Tofacitinib exposure lasted 6 to 18 months, followed by 6 months off drug.

cDNA serving as the sequencing template came from extracted, reverse transcribed RNA. Produced via immunoSEQ multiplex PCR; TCRdb's table is partial and in-frame only. The sample lists over 50,000 clones, around half occurring once. Lesional scalp tissue (obtained by punch biopsy) and peripheral blood were collected from alopecia areata patients. As for this clone: Its specificity is unknown.

Germline loops: CDR1 SGHTA, CDR2 FQGNSA. The CDR3 length is 17 residues. The V segment lost 1 base and the J segment 3 bases; nucleotides outside the gene matches: 6. Study results and caveats: Higher clonality was seen in lesional scalp than in normal scalp, especially in alopecia totalis/universalis.

The sequencing here drew on CD8+ T cells sorted from blood, taken at week 0. The chain is built from TRBV7-2 and TRBJ2-1; 10 bases agree with TRBD2. The receptor comes from a human donor with alopecia areata. The CDR3 DNA is TGTGCCAGCAGCTTAGTTGCTAGCGGGAGTATCTACAATGAGCAGTTCTTC. Translated, it gives CASSLVASGSIYNEQFF.